The 21 T cell receptor beta chains in this list originate from one sample, sequenced in a study of CD8+CD57+ T cells in acquired aplastic anemia. The TCR beta profiling, which covered VDJ combination and CDR3 sequence, was carried out using genomic DNA as the template. Each CDR3 protein gets one entry after TCRdb re-called the reads with MiXCR. The sample holds 100,000 to 150,000 distinct CDR3 sequences, 41% seen once. Sample: sorted CD4+, CD8+, or CD8+CD57+ T cells (not recorded which) from PBMCs. The source is a human donor in good health, serving as a control.

This clonotype was picked up a small number of times. Being one base from a much bigger clone, this may be a read error. The rearrangement uses TRBV6-1 and TRBJ1-1, with D possibly being TRBD1 (5 bases). Trimming cost V 8 bases and J 5 bases, with 15 bases left between them. Germline V gives CDR1 MNHNS, CDR2 SASEGT. The CDR3 length is 13 residues. The DNA of the CDR3 is TGTGCCAGCCACCTTGCGGCAGGGACTGAAGCTTTCTTT. It translates to CASHLAAGTEAFF.

This clonotype is a singleton in its sample. The chain joins TRBV2 to TRBJ1-6, with 8 bases lining up with TRBD1. J gave up 4 bases and V 6 bases, and 5 bases lay outside the gene matches. This CDR3 has 15 residues. The V gene's germline CDR1 is SNHLY and CDR2 FYNNEI. The CDR3: CASSLGQAYNSPLHF. CDR3 in DNA: TGTGCCAGCAGCTTGGGACAGGCTTATAATTCACCCCTCCACTTT.

Many counts were recorded for this clonotype. The gene calls are TRBV4-2 and TRBJ2-7, with TRBD2 matching over 12 bases. The CDR3 contains 16 residues. V dropped 4 bases and J dropped 3; count of bases not matched to a gene: 7. Germline CDR1 is LGHNA and CDR2 is YNFKEQ. The CDR3 DNA reads TGTGCCAGCAGCCGGACTAGCGGGGCTCTCGTCTACGAGCAGTACTTC. Its protein product is CASSRTSGALVYEQYF.

J is TRBJ1-5 and V is TRBV20-1, with D possibly being TRBD1 (6 bases). The ends were cut back, 6 bases at V and 5 bases at J, with 20 bases in the middle. Germline CDR1 is DFQATT and CDR2 is SNEGSKA (reference sequence). This CDR3 is built from 15 residues. In DNA form, the CDR3 reads TGCAGTGCACTCCCCAGCACAGGGAATGATCAGCCCCAGCATTTT. Translating it yields CSALPSTGNDQPQHF.

This clonotype was observed many times. The V gene is TRBV19, the J gene TRBJ1-5; TRBD1 is a possible D gene (6 bases). The germline V and J ends were trimmed by 6 bases and 3 bases, with 15 bases remaining between them. Germline V gene sequence: CDR1 LNHDA, CDR2 SQIVND (reference sequence). CDR3 length: 15 amino acids. CDR3 sequence reads: CASRLGGITNQPQHF. The CDR3 nucleotides read TGTGCCAGTAGGTTAGGGGGAATCACCAATCAGCCCCAGCATTTT.

In its sample, this clonotype was seen many times. The rearrangement uses TRBV5-1 and TRBJ1-1, with D uncertain. V shed 1 base and J shed 8 bases, with 9 bases lying between them. From germline, CDR1 is SGHRS and CDR2 YFSETQ. The CDR3 sequence is 12 residues long. The CDR3: CASSLNRIEAFF. The CDR3 DNA is TGCGCCAGCAGCTTGAACAGAATCGAAGCTTTCTTT.

This clonotype was picked up many times. The V and J genes are TRBV12-3 or TRBV12-4 and TRBJ2-1, with 9 bases identical to TRBD2. The J segment lost 3 bases and the V segment lost 6 bases, leaving 9 bases of the junction unmatched. The CDR3 totals 16 residues. The CDR3 region is CASRTGTSSLYNEQFF. CDR3 nucleotide sequence: TGTGCCAGCAGAACCGGGACTAGCTCCCTCTACAATGAGCAGTTCTTC.

This clonotype was seen many times. This chain joins TRBV20-1 and TRBJ2-5; the match to TRBD2 covers 11 bases. Per the germline V gene, CDR1 is DFQATT and CDR2 is SNEGSKA (reference sequence). The trim removed 6 bases at V and 4 bases at J, leaving 4 bases unmatched. There are 13 residues in the CDR3. CDR3 DNA: TGCAGTGCGATACTAGCGGGAGTAGAGACCCAGTACTTC. This encodes CSAILAGVETQYF.

The genes are TRBV19 and TRBJ1-2; D is uncertain. This CDR3 is 13 amino acids long. Germline lookup yields CDR1 LNHDA and CDR2 SQIVND (reference sequence). Trimming removed 8 bases at V and 4 bases at J, with 14 bases between. The DNA for the CDR3 is TGTGCCAGTGGGTGGGGAGGCGTCTATGGCTACACCTTC. Translated, it gives CASGWGGVYGYTF.

Many counts were recorded for this clonotype. This chain links TRBV6-1 with TRBJ1-1; maybe TRBD1 (6 bases). The CDR3 extends over 14 amino acids. V shed 4 bases and J shed 10 bases, with 19 bases lying between them. Germline V lookup: CDR1 MNHNS, CDR2 SASEGT. CDR3 loop: CASSGQGIIGRAFF. Here the CDR3 DNA reads TGTGCCAGCAGTGGGCAGGGGATAATCGGTCGAGCTTTCTTT.

The V and J genes are TRBV29-1 and TRBJ2-3; either TRBD1 or TRBD2 may supply D (5 bases each). This CDR3 has 13 amino acids. V was trimmed by 4 bases and J by 3 bases, leaving 11 bases between them. CDR1 SQVTM and CDR2 ANQGSEA come from the germline V gene. Here the CDR3 reads CSVGWGSTDTQYF. CDR3 nucleotides: TGCAGCGTTGGGTGGGGGAGTACAGATACGCAGTATTTT.

This clonotype was picked up many times. The V and J genes are TRBV18 and TRBJ1-6; 9 nucleotides match TRBD1. CDR3 length: 14 residues. Germline trimming cut 6 bases from V and 9 bases from J; bases unmatched to any gene: 6. Per the germline V gene, CDR1 is KGHSH and CDR2 is LQKENI. The CDR3 region has the DNA TGTGCCAGCTCTGTGGGACAGGGACCTTCACCCCTCCACTTT. Its protein is CASSVGQGPSPLHF. Full variable domain (outside the CDR3, taken from reference TRBV18 and TRBJ1-6): NAGVMQNPRHLVRRRGQEARLRCSPMKGHSHVYWYRQLPEEGLKFMVYLQKENIIDESGMPKERFSAEFPKEGPSILRIQQVVRGDSAAYFCASSVGQGPSPLHFGNGTRLTVT.

The sample holds many counts of this clonotype. The gene calls are TRBV13 and TRBJ1-1, with TRBD1 matching 8 bases. This CDR3 spans 15 amino acids. Trimming took 5 bases from V and 5 from J; bases not matched to a gene: 10. The germline gives CDR1 PRHDT, CDR2 FYEKMQ (reference sequence). The DNA of the CDR3 is TGTGCCAGCAGCAGGCGGACAGGGAGGTATACTGAAGCTTTCTTT. It specifies CASSRRTGRYTEAFF.

About this clonotype itself: It may be a read error: a sequence one base away is much more abundant. The V and J genes are TRBV9 and TRBJ2-7; a weak D match, TRBD2 (5 bases). The V gene's germline CDR1 is SGDLS and CDR2 YYNGEE. CDR3 length: 17 residues. Trimming pared 4 bases from V and 3 bases from J, leaving 23 bases between. In DNA form, the CDR3 reads TGTGCCAGCAGCAGAACACTAGTATTCCATATACGCTACGAGCAGTACTTC. Its protein is CASSRTLVFHIRYEQYF.

The sample holds many counts of this clonotype. J is TRBJ2-2 and V is TRBV19, with TRBD1 as a possible D gene (5 bases). Trimming pared 1 base from V and 8 bases from J, leaving 8 bases between. The CDR3 extends over 13 amino acids. Germline lookup yields CDR1 LNHDA and CDR2 SQIVND (reference sequence). The CDR3 loop is CASSIGRAGELFF. As DNA, the CDR3 is TGTGCCAGTAGTATAGGCAGGGCAGGGGAGCTGTTTTTT.

This clonotype has ten or more counts. V and J are TRBV27 and TRBJ2-5, with TRBD2 identical over 7 bases. After removal of 4 bases from V and 4 bases from J, the junction contained 9 bases not matched to a gene. The CDR3 is 15 residues long. Germline V gives CDR1 MNHEY, CDR2 SMNVEV (reference sequence). The CDR3 loop reads CASSSPQGGGETQYF. CDR3 nucleotides: TGTGCCAGCAGTTCACCCCAGGGCGGGGGAGAGACCCAGTACTTC.

Many counts were recorded for this clonotype. V and J are TRBV6-1 and TRBJ1-2; no firm D call. The CDR3 extends over 12 amino acids. Deletions cut 3 bases from V and 7 bases from J, with 9 bases between. Germline assignment: CDR1 MNHNS and CDR2 SASEGT. DNA for the CDR3: TGTGCCAGCAGTGAGTCTCAACCTGGCTACACCTTC. The encoded protein is CASSESQPGYTF.

This clonotype appeared a few times. The CDR3 reads CASSSDRSYGYTF. The CDR3 DNA sequence: TGTGCCAGCAGTTCCGACAGGTCCTATGGCTACACCTTC. The chain joins TRBV7-2 to TRBJ1-2, with D possibly matching TRBD1 (6 bases). V lost 6 bases, J lost 4 bases, and 12 bases lay in between. Germline assignment: CDR1 SGHTA and CDR2 FQGNSA. The CDR3 runs to 13 residues.

The chain carries TRBV2 and TRBJ2-3, with 10 positions matching TRBD2. The CDR3 spans 17 residues. Germline V CDR1 and CDR2: SNHLY, FYNNEI. Trimming took 5 bases from V and 3 from J; bases not matched to a gene: 11. The CDR3 loop is CASSLAGVGGSTDTQYF. The CDR3 bases are TGTGCCAGCAGTCTAGCGGGGGTCGGGGGTTCTACAGATACGCAGTATTTT.

The V call is TRBV27, the J call TRBJ1-1; 9 nucleotides agree with TRBD1. The CDR3 covers 15 residues. With 6 bases clipped from V and 4 bases from J, the junction kept 9 bases outside the gene matches. The germline V gene has CDR1 MNHEY and CDR2 SMNVEV (reference sequence). The CDR3 bases are TGTGCCAGCAGGGCCGGGACAGGGTTTCCCACTGAAGCTTTCTTT. It translates to CASRAGTGFPTEAFF.

This clonotype was seen repeatedly, ten times or more. The chain carries TRBV2 and TRBJ2-7; 7 bases map to TRBD1. The CDR3 has 15 residues. CDR1 is SNHLY and CDR2 is FYNNEI in the germline V gene. With 3 bases clipped from V and 2 bases from J, the junction kept 7 bases outside the gene matches. Here the CDR3 DNA reads TGTGCCAGCAGTGAGGGGCAGGGGGTAGCCTACGAGCAGTACTTC. Translated: CASSEGQGVAYEQYF.